This TCR beta chain derives from a study of post-analysis software for immune sequencing data. For the study at large: Multiple sclerosis in the patients followed relapsing-remitting, secondary progressive and progressive-relapsing courses.

Overall study findings and caveats: Four or five TRBV segments, TRBV5-6, TRBV5-1 and TRBV20-1 among them, were found more frequent in patients than controls. Controls had significantly higher normalized Chao1 diversity than multiple sclerosis patients. Samples sharing a preparation batch grouped tightly together when assessed by F measure.

Per germline, CDR1 MNHEY and CDR2 SVGAGI. This CDR3 is 18 amino acids long. V dropped 4 bases and J dropped 1; count of bases not matched to a gene: 12. Notes on this clonotype: Its antigen is still unknown.

Built from TCR beta cDNA, the libraries had unique molecular identifiers in them. The source material, about 0.9 to 11 million T cells, gave rise to about 500,000 cDNA molecules. Each CDR3 protein is one row after TCRdb ran MiXCR on the PCR reads. The sample carries 500,000 to 600,000 distinct CDR3 sequences, around 40% recorded once. The gene calls are TRBV6-5 and TRBJ2-3; 9 nucleotides agree with TRBD2. This receptor was identified in a girl aged 5-17 years with multiple sclerosis. The sequencing input was blood. CDR3 sequence (DNA): TGTGCCAGCAGTTCTGGGGCTAGCGGGATAGGCGGCACAGATACGCAGTATTTT. This translates into CASSSGASGIGGTDTQYF.